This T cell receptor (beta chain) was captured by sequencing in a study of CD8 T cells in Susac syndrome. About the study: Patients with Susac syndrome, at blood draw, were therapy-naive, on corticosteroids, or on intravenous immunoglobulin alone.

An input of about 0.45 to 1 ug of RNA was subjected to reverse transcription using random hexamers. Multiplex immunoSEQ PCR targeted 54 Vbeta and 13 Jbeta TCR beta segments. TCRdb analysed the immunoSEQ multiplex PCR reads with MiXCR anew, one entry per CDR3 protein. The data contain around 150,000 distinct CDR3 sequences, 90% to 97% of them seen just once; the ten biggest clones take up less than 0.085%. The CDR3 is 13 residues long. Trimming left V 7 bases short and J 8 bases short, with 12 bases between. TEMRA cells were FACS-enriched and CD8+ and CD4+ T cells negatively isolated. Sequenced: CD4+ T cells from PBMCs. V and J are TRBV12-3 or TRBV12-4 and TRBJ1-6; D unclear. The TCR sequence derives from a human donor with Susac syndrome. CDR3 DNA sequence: TGTGCCAGCACCTACACGGAATATTCACCCCTCCACTTT. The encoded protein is CASTYTEYSPLHF.